This TCR beta chain emerged from a study of T cells in localized non-small cell lung cancer. Study-wide findings and caveats: Sequencing involved a lone tumor region, leaving heterogeneity possible. Across samples, adjacent lung featured a median around 56 of the top 100 tumor clones.

This clone has just one count. Its antigen is unidentified. From germline, CDR1 is SGHTA and CDR2 FQGNSA. This CDR3 comprises 16 residues. The germline V and J ends were trimmed by 5 bases and 4 bases, with 18 bases remaining between them. Measured with immunoSEQ multiplex PCR; TCRdb has only the in-frame clones, and not every one. The repertoire holds roughly 15,000 clones, with around 85% as singletons. Source: peripheral blood, taken before any cancer treatment. The chain couples TRBV7-2 to TRBJ1-3; D is perhaps TRBD1 (6 bases). This TCR was recovered from a woman aged 35-70 years with stage I lung adenocarcinoma. CDR3 sequence: CASSRRGGGTGNTIYF. As DNA, the CDR3 is TGTGCCAGCAGCCGGAGGGGGGGTGGAACGGGAAACACCATATATTTT.